The 19 T cell receptor beta chains given below trace back to one sample, sequenced in a study of CD8 T cells in Susac syndrome (dated by TCRdb to about 2019). Libraries came from the immunoSEQ multiplex PCR assay. RNA was extracted using the RNeasy kit, and about 0.5 to 1 ug of the RNA was reverse transcribed with random hexamers. In-frame beta chains were kept once TCRdb had trimmed the public reads at Q25 with fastp and called clones with MiXCR. Every distinct CDR3 protein forms one entry, paired with its most common genes and DNA. This sample gives about 150,000 distinct CDR3 sequences in total; approximately 95% of them show up just once. The ten biggest clones cover about 0.08% of the sample. Sequencing was performed on CD4+ T cells from PBMCs. The receptors come from a human donor with Susac syndrome.

CDR3 DNA sequence: TGTGCCAGCAGAGACGGACAGCCCAATCAGCCCCAGCATTTT. This codes for CASRDGQPNQPQHF. The V call is TRBV12-3 or TRBV12-4, the J call TRBJ1-5; perhaps TRBD1 as D (6 bases). Deletions cut 6 bases from V and 3 bases from J, with 12 bases between. The CDR3 loop spans 14 amino acids.

The chain recombines TRBV12-3 or TRBV12-4 with TRBJ1-5, with TRBD1 as a possible D gene (6 bases). V dropped 3 bases and J dropped 5 bases, with 8 bases sitting between them. There are 13 residues in the CDR3. CDR3 sequence: CASSFYRDQPQHF. CDR3 in DNA: TGTGCCAGCAGTTTCTACAGGGATCAGCCCCAGCATTTT.

This chain uses TRBV4-2 with TRBJ2-1; possibly TRBD1 for D (6 bases). Germline CDR1 LGHNA, CDR2 YNFKEQ. This CDR3 has 16 residues. Trimming shortened V by 0 bases and J by 1 base, and 10 bases separated the two germline ends. CDR3 nucleotides: TGTGCCAGCAGCCAAGACCCACAGGGATCCTACAATGAGCAGTTCTTC. Translated: CASSQDPQGSYNEQFF.

This clonotype has just one count. The chain joins TRBV4-1 to TRBJ1-5; 8 nucleotides line up with TRBD1. Germline values: CDR1 MGHRA, CDR2 YSYEKL. CDR3 length: 19 amino acids. The V segment lost 0 bases and the J segment 2 bases; nucleotides outside the gene matches: 12. Here the CDR3 reads CASSQEGQGGGSGNQPQHF. For the CDR3, the DNA is TGCGCCAGCAGCCAAGAAGGACAGGGTGGTGGTTCCGGCAATCAGCCCCAGCATTTT.

V is TRBV29-1 and J is TRBJ1-1; 7 nucleotides match TRBD1. J was trimmed by 1 base and V by 6 bases; bases with no gene match: 11. Germline V gene lookup returns CDR1 SQVTM and CDR2 ANQGSEA. The CDR3 loop spans 15 amino acids. CDR3 in amino acids: CSVRRPGGPNTEAFF. For the CDR3, the DNA is TGCAGCGTGAGGCGCCCAGGGGGGCCGAACACTGAAGCTTTCTTT.

The chain is built from TRBV29-1 and TRBJ2-1; D may correspond to TRBD1 or TRBD2 (5 bases each). Trimming left V 3 bases short and J 0 bases short, with 9 bases between. In germline, CDR1 is SQVTM, CDR2 ANQGSEA. The CDR3 has 14 residues. The CDR3 region is CSVDPGLSYNEQFF. CDR3 coding DNA: TGCAGCGTTGACCCGGGGCTCTCCTACAATGAGCAGTTCTTC.

The J gene is TRBJ2-6, the V gene TRBV18; maybe TRBD2 (5 bases). The germline CDR1 and CDR2 sequences are KGHSH and LQKENI. Trimming pared 3 bases from V and 4 bases from J, leaving 13 bases between. CDR3 length equals 16 residues. The CDR3 nucleotides are TGTGCCAGCTCACCCTCTGTAGCGTCCGGGGCCAACGTCCTGACTTTC. It encodes CASSPSVASGANVLTF.

This chain links TRBV12-3 or TRBV12-4 with TRBJ2-6; unclear D gene. There are 16 residues in the CDR3. V lost 2 bases, J lost 1 base, and 9 bases lay in between. In DNA form, the CDR3 reads TGTGCCAGCAGTTTATCCGGTGGTTCTGGGGCCAACGTCCTGACTTTC. This codes for CASSLSGGSGANVLTF.

The chain employs TRBV12-3 or TRBV12-4 and TRBJ2-5, with 12 bases aligning to TRBD2. Losses at the gene ends were 5 bases for V and 7 bases for J; bases not matched to a gene: 8. The CDR3 is made up of 15 amino acids. The chain's CDR3 is CASSPPSGGAGTQYF. DNA for the CDR3: TGTGCCAGCAGTCCTCCTAGCGGGGGGGCGGGGACCCAGTACTTC.

The rearrangement joins TRBV6-5 to TRBJ2-1; unclear D gene. Deletions cut 2 bases from V and 5 bases from J, with 7 bases between. Germline V gene lookup returns CDR1 MNHEY and CDR2 SVGAGI. The CDR3 has 13 residues. The CDR3 DNA sequence: TGTGCCAGCAGTTACGGGCCCGACAATGAGCAGTTCTTC. Translation gives CASSYGPDNEQFF.

This rearrangement joins TRBV6-5 to TRBJ2-5, with 8 bases lining up with TRBD2. The trim removed 6 bases at V and 5 bases at J, leaving 5 bases unmatched. CDR1 and CDR2 from the germline V gene are MNHEY and SVGAGI. The CDR3 extends over 13 amino acids. The CDR3 bases are TGTGCCAGCAGCCGGACTAGCCGGGAGACCCAGTACTTC. It encodes CASSRTSRETQYF.

The V and J genes are TRBV24-1 and TRBJ2-2; unclear D gene. CDR1 and CDR2 (germline): KGHDR, SFDVKD. Trimming took off 3 bases at V and 0 bases at J, with 7 bases between the two ends. This CDR3 is 15 amino acids long. The CDR3, as DNA: TGTGCCACCAGTGATCTGGGAACGAACACCGGGGAGCTGTTTTTT. The encoded protein is CATSDLGTNTGELFF.

CDR3 amino acids: CAIKGGLTVNEQYF. CDR3 in DNA: TGTGCCATCAAGGGGGGACTGACAGTAAACGAGCAGTACTTC. The chain carries TRBV10-3 and TRBJ2-7; TRBD1 or TRBD2 may be the D gene (6 bases each). This CDR3 has 14 residues. Germline loops: CDR1 ENHRY, CDR2 SYGVKD. Trimming took off 7 bases at V and 5 bases at J, with 18 bases between the two ends.

The V gene is TRBV6-5, the J gene TRBJ1-1, with D possibly being TRBD1 (6 bases). Trimming stripped 7 bases from V and 8 bases from J, with 17 bases between. CDR3 length: 13 amino acids. Germline V gene data show CDR1 as MNHEY and CDR2 as SVGAGI. This chain's CDR3 is CASNPRGYSEAFF. CDR3 in DNA: TGTGCCAGCAATCCTAGGGGGTACAGCGAAGCTTTCTTT.

The chain is built from TRBV6-5 and TRBJ2-7; a weak D match, TRBD2 (6 bases). The CDR3 is 11 residues long. V was clipped by 6 bases and J by 5 bases, with 8 bases between them. Germline V gene lookup returns CDR1 MNHEY and CDR2 SVGAGI. CDR3 in amino acids: CASRAGNEQYF. The CDR3 coding sequence is TGTGCCAGCAGAGCGGGCAACGAGCAGTACTTC.

The genes are TRBV11-2 and TRBJ2-7; TRBD2 matches 12 bases. V was pared by 0 bases and J by 5 bases, with 5 bases of the junction left unmatched. The CDR3 contains 16 residues. Germline V gene sequence: CDR1 SGHAT, CDR2 FQNNGV. This chain's CDR3 is CASSLEVGTSGHEQYF. In DNA form, the CDR3 reads TGTGCCAGCAGCTTAGAAGTCGGGACTAGCGGGCACGAGCAGTACTTC. Variable domain in full (rest from reference TRBV11-2 and TRBJ2-7): EAGVAQSPRYKIIEKRQSVAFWCNPISGHATLYWYQQILGQGPKLLIQFQNNGVVDDSQLPKDRFSAERLKGVDSTLKIQPAKLEDSAVYLCASSLEVGTSGHEQYFGPGTRLTVT.

This chain links TRBV18 with TRBJ2-3, with 9 nucleotides matching TRBD2. Trimming removed 4 bases from V and 2 bases from J; junction bases left unmatched: 7. CDR1 is KGHSH, CDR2 LQKENI, per germline. The CDR3 has 16 amino acids. CDR3 sequence: CASSQLAGSTTDTQYF. CDR3 bases: TGTGCCAGCTCACAACTAGCGGGCTCTACCACAGATACGCAGTATTTT.

The chain links TRBV7-2 to TRBJ2-7; the match to TRBD1 covers 9 bases. Losses at the gene ends were 5 bases for V and 5 bases for J; bases not matched to a gene: 4. In germline, CDR1 is SGHTA, CDR2 FQGNSA. CDR3 length: 13 residues. The CDR3 DNA reads as TGTGCCAGCAGCCCGGGACAGGGAAACGAGCAGTACTTC. Translation gives CASSPGQGNEQYF.

The chain recombines TRBV6-5 with TRBJ1-2; D uncertain. There are 13 residues in the CDR3. CDR1 is MNHEY, CDR2 SVGAGI, per germline. V gave up 0 bases and J gave up 4 bases, with 6 bases separating them. CDR3 sequence: CASSYSRPYGYTF. CDR3 in DNA: TGTGCCAGCAGTTACTCGAGGCCCTATGGCTACACCTTC.